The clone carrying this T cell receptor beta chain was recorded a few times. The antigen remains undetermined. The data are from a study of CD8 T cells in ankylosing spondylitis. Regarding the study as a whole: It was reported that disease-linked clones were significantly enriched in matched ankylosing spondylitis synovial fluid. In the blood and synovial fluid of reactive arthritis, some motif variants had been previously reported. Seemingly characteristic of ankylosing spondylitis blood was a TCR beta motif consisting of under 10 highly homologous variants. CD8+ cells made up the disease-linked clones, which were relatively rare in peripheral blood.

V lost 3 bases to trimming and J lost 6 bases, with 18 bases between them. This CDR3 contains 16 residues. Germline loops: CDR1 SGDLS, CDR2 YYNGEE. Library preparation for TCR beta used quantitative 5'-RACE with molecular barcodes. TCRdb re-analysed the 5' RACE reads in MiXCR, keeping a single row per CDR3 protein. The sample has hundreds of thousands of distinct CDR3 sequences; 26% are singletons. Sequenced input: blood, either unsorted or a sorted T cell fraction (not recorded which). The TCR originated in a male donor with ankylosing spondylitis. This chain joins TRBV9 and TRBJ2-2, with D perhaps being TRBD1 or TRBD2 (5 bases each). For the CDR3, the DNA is TGTGCCAGCAGCGCCCTGACAGATCCTAGCTCCGGGGAGCTGTTTTTT. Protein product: CASSALTDPSSGELFF.